This TCR beta chain was identified during a study of PD-1 blockade in classical Hodgkin lymphoma. Germline values: CDR1 SGHDT, CDR2 YYEEEE. V trimming: 4 bases; J trimming: 7 bases; junction bases outside the gene matches: 9. The length of the CDR3 is 14 residues. Notes on this clone: Its antigen is currently unknown.

Study outcomes and limitations: Patients with a complete response exhibited baseline diversity comparable to newly diagnosed patients. Baseline TCR diversity was reportedly lower in newly diagnosed patients than healthy donors. The causes of the repertoire differences, possibly disease activity or prior therapy, remain undefined.

Each patient relapsed following autologous stem cell transplantation, and prior brentuximab vedotin exposure differed. Only in-frame clones appear in the TCRdb table, and some are missing; sequencing was by immunoSEQ multiplex PCR. The sample consists of nearly 100,000 clones, over 80% of them appearing once. This TCR derives from a human donor with classical Hodgkin lymphoma. The sample consisted of peripheral blood mononuclear cells (PBMCs), taken at baseline. The chain uses TRBV5-6 and TRBJ1-2, with 8 bases aligning to TRBD1. CDR3 nucleotide sequence: TGTGCCAGCAGCAGACTTGGACAGGGTGGTGGCTACACCTTC. It codes for CASSRLGQGGGYTF.